Detailed here is one T cell receptor beta chain. The antigen remains undetermined. Triplicates of 300,000 cells were sorted from each CD8+ T cell subset. CDR1 DFQATT and CDR2 SNEGSKA come from the germline V gene (reference sequence). The CDR3 totals 15 residues. The TRB libraries of cDNA were built by UMI-labeled 5' RACE. TCRdb reanalyzed the 5' RACE reads, giving one entry per CDR3 protein sequence and no DNA. The repertoire table contains about 48,000 distinct CDR3 sequences. This specimen comes from a study of CXCR3-negative and CXCR3-positive naive CD8 T cells. Study results and limitations: For memory CD8+ cells diversity was much lower, but both naive subsets had comparably high diversity. Naive CXCR3-negative and CXCR3-positive cells had similar TRBV-TRBJ usage; memory differed.

Sequencing was performed on memory CD8+ T cells from blood. The chain links TRBV20-1 to TRBJ2-1; lacking DNA, the TRBD2 call made by TCRdb goes unchecked. This TCR was recovered from a human donor in good health. Some clones in this sample may be carry-over from other donors' samples. The CDR3 reads CSARDLGGLESEQFF.